A selection of T cell receptor beta chains follows, all from one sample in a study of Graves' ophthalmopathy and Graves' hyperthyroidism. MiXCR, run by TCRdb on the multiplex PCR reads, gives a single entry per CDR3 protein. The sample consists of around 600,000 distinct CDR3 sequences, roughly two fifths of them appearing once. Sample: peripheral blood. Receptor source: an adult man with Graves' ophthalmopathy. Both conserved end residues are part of each CDR3. Fields, in order: clone size, D gene, J gene, V gene, CDR3 protein, CDR3 DNA. A D gene is named only where the DNA matches it firmly. Part of the rows lack a size; the others show once, few, many or a class for expanded clones.

clone_size: many; d_call: -; j_call: TRBJ1-5; v_call: TRBV7-7; cdr3_aa: CASSIRGRDQPQHF; cdr3_nt: TGTGCTAGCAGTATCAGGGGTAGGGATCAGCCCCAGCATTTT
clone_size: many; d_call: -; j_call: TRBJ2-7; v_call: TRBV25-1; cdr3_aa: CASQTGYEQYF; cdr3_nt: TGTGCCAGCCAGACAGGCTACGAGCAGTACTTC
clone_size: -; d_call: -; j_call: TRBJ1-1; v_call: TRBV7-3; cdr3_aa: CASSSGTGQDMNTGAFF; cdr3_nt: TGTGCCAGCAGCTCCGGAACGGGGCAGGACATGAACACTGGAGCTTTCTTT
clone_size: -; d_call: TRBD1; j_call: TRBJ1-6; v_call: TRBV25-1; cdr3_aa: CASSDPTGIRNSPLHF; cdr3_nt: TGTGCCAGCAGTGACCCGACAGGGATCCGGAATTCACCCCTCCACTTT
clone_size: many; d_call: TRBD1; j_call: TRBJ1-2; v_call: TRBV2; cdr3_aa: CASSAEGAGRGYTF; cdr3_nt: TGTGCCAGCAGTGCGGAGGGGGCGGGACGTGGCTACACCTTC
clone_size: -; d_call: TRBD2; j_call: TRBJ2-5; v_call: TRBV15; cdr3_aa: CATSRASGGRAEEETQYF; cdr3_nt: TGTGCCACCAGCAGAGCGAGTGGCGGGAGGGCAGAGGAAGAGACCCAGTACTTC
clone_size: -; d_call: -; j_call: TRBJ1-6; v_call: TRBV29-1; cdr3_aa: CSVGTRGSPLHF; cdr3_nt: TGCAGCGTGGGGACCAGAGGTTCACCCCTCCACTTT
clone_size: many; d_call: -; j_call: TRBJ1-1; v_call: TRBV2; cdr3_aa: CASSVPARAPEAFF; cdr3_nt: TGTGCCAGCAGTGTACCTGCCAGGGCTCCAGAAGCTTTCTTT
clone_size: many; d_call: -; j_call: TRBJ2-5; v_call: TRBV4-1; cdr3_aa: CASSQVGGQQETQYF; cdr3_nt: TGCGCCAGCAGCCAAGTAGGGGGGCAACAAGAGACCCAGTACTTC
clone_size: many; d_call: -; j_call: TRBJ1-1; v_call: TRBV29-1; cdr3_aa: CSVGRRNTEAFF; cdr3_nt: TGCAGCGTTGGCAGGAGGAACACTGAAGCTTTCTTT
clone_size: -; d_call: -; j_call: TRBJ1-1; v_call: TRBV7-9; cdr3_aa: CASSSLAGTNTEAFF; cdr3_nt: TGTGCCAGCAGCTCCTTGGCGGGTACGAACACTGAAGCTTTCTTT
clone_size: many; d_call: -; j_call: TRBJ1-2; v_call: TRBV5-1; cdr3_aa: CASSLGQVGYGYTF; cdr3_nt: TGCGCCAGCAGCTTGGGGCAGGTTGGCTATGGCTACACCTTC
clone_size: many; d_call: TRBD1; j_call: TRBJ1-5; v_call: TRBV10-3; cdr3_aa: CAISESGRGHQPQHF; cdr3_nt: TGTGCCATCAGTGAGTCGGGCAGGGGGCATCAGCCCCAGCATTTT
clone_size: -; d_call: -; j_call: TRBJ2-3; v_call: TRBV20-1; cdr3_aa: CSASGASTDTQYF; cdr3_nt: TGCAGTGCTAGCGGGGCGAGCACAGATACGCAGTATTTT
clone_size: few; d_call: -; j_call: TRBJ1-5; v_call: TRBV9; cdr3_aa: CASSPAFAAYSNQPQHF; cdr3_nt: TGTGCCAGCAGCCCTGCATTCGCAGCTTATAGCAATCAGCCCCAGCATTTT
clone_size: -; d_call: TRBD1; j_call: TRBJ1-5; v_call: TRBV7-8; cdr3_aa: CASSQKIGGGTGPYSNQPQHF; cdr3_nt: TGCGCCAGCAGCCAAAAGATTGGGGGGGGGACAGGTCCTTATAGCAATCAGCCCCAGCATTTT
clone_size: many; d_call: -; j_call: TRBJ1-3; v_call: TRBV20-1; cdr3_aa: CSARDKDLPNTIYF; cdr3_nt: TGCAGTGCCCGCGACAAGGACCTGCCAAACACCATATATTTT
clone_size: few; d_call: TRBD2; j_call: TRBJ2-7; v_call: TRBV10-3; cdr3_aa: CATTRAGDEQYF; cdr3_nt: TGTGCCACCACACGGGCGGGGGACGAGCAGTACTTC
clone_size: -; d_call: TRBD1; j_call: TRBJ1-5; v_call: TRBV10-1; cdr3_aa: CAHHLLLRDRGHQPQHF; cdr3_nt: TGCGCCCACCACCTTTTACTCCGGGACAGGGGGCACCAGCCCCAGCATTTT
clone_size: -; d_call: TRBD1; j_call: TRBJ1-2; v_call: TRBV29-1; cdr3_aa: CSVGPGQAYGYTF; cdr3_nt: TGCAGCGTTGGACCGGGACAGGCTTATGGCTACACCTTC
clone_size: many; d_call: TRBD1; j_call: TRBJ1-2; v_call: TRBV20-1; cdr3_aa: CSASSRQGIYGYTF; cdr3_nt: TGCAGTGCTAGTTCCCGACAGGGAATCTATGGCTACACCTTC
clone_size: -; d_call: TRBD1; j_call: TRBJ2-5; v_call: TRBV29-1; cdr3_aa: CSVTGAPFTTQYF; cdr3_nt: TGCAGCGTGACAGGGGCCCCTTTCACGACCCAGTACTTC
clone_size: -; d_call: TRBD1; j_call: TRBJ1-5; v_call: TRBV10-3; cdr3_aa: CASSERDRRNQPQHF; cdr3_nt: TGTGCCAGCAGTGAACGGGACAGGCGGAATCAGCCCCAGCATTTT
clone_size: many; d_call: -; j_call: TRBJ2-7; v_call: TRBV7-2; cdr3_aa: CASSPADRLGHEQYF; cdr3_nt: TGTGCCAGCAGCCCTGCCGACAGGTTAGGCCACGAGCAGTACTTC
clone_size: many; d_call: -; j_call: TRBJ2-7; v_call: TRBV15; cdr3_aa: CATSRDYGLRSYEQYF; cdr3_nt: TGTGCCACCAGCAGAGATTATGGACTTCGCTCCTACGAGCAGTACTTC
clone_size: -; d_call: TRBD2; j_call: TRBJ2-5; v_call: TRBV7-7; cdr3_aa: CASSQDQAGGPLETQYF; cdr3_nt: TGTGCCAGCAGCCAAGATCAAGCGGGAGGGCCTTTGGAGACCCAGTACTTC
clone_size: -; d_call: -; j_call: TRBJ2-6; v_call: TRBV20-1; cdr3_aa: CSAPHTSPGSGANVLTF; cdr3_nt: TGCAGTGCCCCTCACACCAGTCCAGGCTCTGGGGCCAACGTCCTGACTTTC
clone_size: -; d_call: -; j_call: TRBJ1-5; v_call: TRBV10-3; cdr3_aa: CAISTEAYSNQPQHF; cdr3_nt: TGTGCCATCAGTACGGAGGCCTATAGCAATCAGCCCCAGCATTTT
clone_size: many; d_call: -; j_call: TRBJ2-6; v_call: TRBV12-3/TRBV12-4; cdr3_aa: CASSPDGGSGANVLTF; cdr3_nt: TGTGCCAGCAGTCCCGACGGGGGTTCTGGGGCCAACGTCCTGACTTTC